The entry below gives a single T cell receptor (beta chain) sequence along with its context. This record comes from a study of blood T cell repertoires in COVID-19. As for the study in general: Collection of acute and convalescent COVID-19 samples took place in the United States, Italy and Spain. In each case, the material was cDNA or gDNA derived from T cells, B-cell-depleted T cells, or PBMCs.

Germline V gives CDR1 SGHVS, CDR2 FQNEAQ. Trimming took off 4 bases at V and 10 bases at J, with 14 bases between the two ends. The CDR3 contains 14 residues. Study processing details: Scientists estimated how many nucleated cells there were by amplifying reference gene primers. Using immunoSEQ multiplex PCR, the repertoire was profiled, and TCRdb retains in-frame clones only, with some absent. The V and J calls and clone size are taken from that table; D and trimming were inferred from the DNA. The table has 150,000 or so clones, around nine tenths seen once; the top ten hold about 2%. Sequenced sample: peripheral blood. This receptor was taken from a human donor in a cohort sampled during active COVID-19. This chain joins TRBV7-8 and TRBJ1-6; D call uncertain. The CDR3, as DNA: TGTGCCAGCAGCTCTCCGGGAATGGGGTCACCCCTCCACTTT. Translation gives CASSSPGMGSPLHF.